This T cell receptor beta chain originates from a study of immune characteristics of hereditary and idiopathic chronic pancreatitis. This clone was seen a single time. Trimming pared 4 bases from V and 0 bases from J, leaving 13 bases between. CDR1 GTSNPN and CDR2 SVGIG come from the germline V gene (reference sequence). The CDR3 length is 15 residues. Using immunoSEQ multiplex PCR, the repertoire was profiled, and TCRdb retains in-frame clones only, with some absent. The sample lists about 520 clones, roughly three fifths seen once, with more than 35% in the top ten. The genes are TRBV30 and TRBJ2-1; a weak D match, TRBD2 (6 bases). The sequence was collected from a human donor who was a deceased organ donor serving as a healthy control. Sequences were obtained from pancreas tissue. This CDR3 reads CAWTGELSSYNEQFF. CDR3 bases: TGTGCCTGGACGGGGGAGTTAAGCTCCTACAATGAGCAGTTCTTC.